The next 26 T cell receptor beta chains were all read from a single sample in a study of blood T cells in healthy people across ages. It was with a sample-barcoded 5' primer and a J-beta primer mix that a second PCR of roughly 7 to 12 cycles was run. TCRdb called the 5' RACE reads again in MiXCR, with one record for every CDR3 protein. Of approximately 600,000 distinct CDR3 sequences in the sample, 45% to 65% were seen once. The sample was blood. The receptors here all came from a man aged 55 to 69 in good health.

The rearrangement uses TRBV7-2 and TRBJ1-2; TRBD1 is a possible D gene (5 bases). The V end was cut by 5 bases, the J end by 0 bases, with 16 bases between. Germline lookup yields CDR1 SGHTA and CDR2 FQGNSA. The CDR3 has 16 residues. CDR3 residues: CASSPHRQSSNYGYTF. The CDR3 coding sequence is TGTGCCAGCAGCCCGCACCGACAGTCTTCTAACTATGGCTACACCTTC.

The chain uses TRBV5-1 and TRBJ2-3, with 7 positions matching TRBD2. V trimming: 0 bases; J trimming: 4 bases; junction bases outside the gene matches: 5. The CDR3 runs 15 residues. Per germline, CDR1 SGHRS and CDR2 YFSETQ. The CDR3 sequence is CASSLGGGSADTQYF. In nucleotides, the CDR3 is TGCGCCAGCAGCTTGGGCGGGGGATCGGCAGATACGCAGTATTTT.

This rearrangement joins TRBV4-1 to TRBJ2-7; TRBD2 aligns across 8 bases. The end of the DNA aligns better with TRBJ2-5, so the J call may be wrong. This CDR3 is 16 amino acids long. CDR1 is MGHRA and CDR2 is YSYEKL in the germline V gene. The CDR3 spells CASSQDVAERGETQYF. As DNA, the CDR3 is TGCGCCAGCAGCCAAGACGTTGCGGAGCGGGGGGAGACCCAGTACTTC.

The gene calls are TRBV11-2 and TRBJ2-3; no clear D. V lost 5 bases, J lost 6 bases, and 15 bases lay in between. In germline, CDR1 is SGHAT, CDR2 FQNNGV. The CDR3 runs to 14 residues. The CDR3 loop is CASSQRPSGDTQYF. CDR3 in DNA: TGTGCCAGCAGCCAAAGGCCCTCTGGGGATACGCAGTATTTT.

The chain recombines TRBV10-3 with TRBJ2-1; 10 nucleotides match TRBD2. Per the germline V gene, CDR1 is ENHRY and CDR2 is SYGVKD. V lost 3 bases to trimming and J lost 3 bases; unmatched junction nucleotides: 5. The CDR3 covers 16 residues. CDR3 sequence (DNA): TGTGCCATCAGTGAAACTAGCGGGGCCTACTACAATGAGCAGTTCTTC. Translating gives CAISETSGAYYNEQFF.

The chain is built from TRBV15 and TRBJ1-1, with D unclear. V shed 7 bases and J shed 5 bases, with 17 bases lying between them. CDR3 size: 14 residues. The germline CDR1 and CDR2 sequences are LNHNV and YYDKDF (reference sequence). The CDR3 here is CATTPGGRKTEAFF. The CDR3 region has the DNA TGTGCCACCACGCCAGGAGGGAGGAAGACTGAAGCTTTCTTT.

The DNA for the CDR3 is TGTGCCAGCAGCAGAGCGGGGGGTGCCTACAATGAGCAGTTCTTC. Protein product: CASSRAGGAYNEQFF. The genes are TRBV3-1 and TRBJ2-1; 9 bases agree with TRBD2. Per the germline V gene, CDR1 is LGHDT and CDR2 is YNNKEL (reference sequence). V trimming: 5 bases; J trimming: 2 bases; junction bases outside the gene matches: 4. The CDR3 covers 15 residues.

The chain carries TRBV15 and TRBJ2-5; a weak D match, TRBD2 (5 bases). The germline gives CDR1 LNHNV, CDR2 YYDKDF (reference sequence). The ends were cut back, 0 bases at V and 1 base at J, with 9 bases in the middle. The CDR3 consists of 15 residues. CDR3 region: CATSRDKSGQETQYF. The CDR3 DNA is TGTGCCACCAGCAGAGATAAAAGCGGCCAAGAGACCCAGTACTTC.

CDR3 protein: CASSQGLPTGANSPLHF. The CDR3 nucleotides read TGTGCCAGCAGCCAAGGACTTCCGACAGGCGCCAATTCACCCCTCCACTTT. The chain is built from TRBV3-1 and TRBJ1-6; perhaps TRBD1 as D (6 bases). V shed 1 base and J shed 7 bases, with 17 bases lying between them. The CDR3 extends over 17 amino acids. Per the germline V gene, CDR1 is LGHDT and CDR2 is YNNKEL (reference sequence).

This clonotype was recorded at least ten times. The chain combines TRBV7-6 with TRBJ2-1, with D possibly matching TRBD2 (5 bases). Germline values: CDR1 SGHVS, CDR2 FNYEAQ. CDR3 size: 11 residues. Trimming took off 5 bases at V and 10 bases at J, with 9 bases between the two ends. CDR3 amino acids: CASSQPGEQFF. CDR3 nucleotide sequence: TGTGCCAGCAGCCAACCGGGAGAGCAGTTCTTC.

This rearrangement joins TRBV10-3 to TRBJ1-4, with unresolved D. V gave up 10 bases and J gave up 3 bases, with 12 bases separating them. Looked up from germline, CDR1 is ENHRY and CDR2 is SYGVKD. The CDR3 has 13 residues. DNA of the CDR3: TGTGCCACCTCAACGACGGCTAATGAAAAACTGTTTTTT. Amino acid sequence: CATSTTANEKLFF.

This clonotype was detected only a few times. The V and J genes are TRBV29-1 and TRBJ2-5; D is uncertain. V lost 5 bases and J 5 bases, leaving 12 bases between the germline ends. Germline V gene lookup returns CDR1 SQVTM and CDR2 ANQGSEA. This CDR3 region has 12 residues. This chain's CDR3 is CSVSWPRETQYF. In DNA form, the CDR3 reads TGCAGCGTTTCATGGCCGAGGGAGACCCAGTACTTC.

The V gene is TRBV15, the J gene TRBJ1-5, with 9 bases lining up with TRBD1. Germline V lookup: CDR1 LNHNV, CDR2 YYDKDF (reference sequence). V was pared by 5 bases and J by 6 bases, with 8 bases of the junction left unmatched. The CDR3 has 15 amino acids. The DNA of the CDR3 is TGTGCCACCAGCTGGGGACAGGGAGTCGGTCAGCCCCAGCATTTT. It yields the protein CATSWGQGVGQPQHF.

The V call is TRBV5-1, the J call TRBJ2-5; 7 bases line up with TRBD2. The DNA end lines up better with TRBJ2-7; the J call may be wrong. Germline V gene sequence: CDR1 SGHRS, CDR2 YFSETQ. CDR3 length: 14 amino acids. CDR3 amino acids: CASSLALAAYEQYF. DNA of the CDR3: TGCGCCAGCAGCTTGGCCCTAGCGGCGTACGAGCAGTACTTC.

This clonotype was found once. CDR3 protein: CSAREAVFVYGYTF. The DNA for the CDR3 is TGCAGTGCTAGAGAGGCAGTCTTTGTCTATGGCTACACCTTC. This chain links TRBV20-1 with TRBJ1-2; D is unclear. CDR1 and CDR2 (germline): DFQATT, SNEGSKA (reference sequence). This CDR3 is 14 amino acids long. Trimming removed 0 bases at V and 4 bases at J, with 12 bases between.

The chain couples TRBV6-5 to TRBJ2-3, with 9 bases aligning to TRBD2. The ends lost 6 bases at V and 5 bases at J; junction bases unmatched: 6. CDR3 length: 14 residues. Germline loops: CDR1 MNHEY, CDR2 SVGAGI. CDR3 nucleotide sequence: TGTGCCAGCAGGAGGGCGGGGGGGAAAGATACGCAGTATTTT. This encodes CASRRAGGKDTQYF.

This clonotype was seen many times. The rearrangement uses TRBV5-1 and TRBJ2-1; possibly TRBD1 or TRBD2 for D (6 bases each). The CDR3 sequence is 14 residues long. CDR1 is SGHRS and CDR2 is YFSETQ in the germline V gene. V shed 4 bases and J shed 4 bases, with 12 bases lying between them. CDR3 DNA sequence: TGCGCCAGCAGCGGAGGGGGACGATACAATGAGCAGTTCTTC. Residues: CASSGGGRYNEQFF.

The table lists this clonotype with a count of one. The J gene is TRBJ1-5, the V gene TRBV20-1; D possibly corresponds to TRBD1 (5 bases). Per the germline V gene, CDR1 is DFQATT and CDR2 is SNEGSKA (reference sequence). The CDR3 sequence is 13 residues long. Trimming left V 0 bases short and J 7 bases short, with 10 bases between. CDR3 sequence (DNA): TGCAGTGCTAGAGAGAGGGGAGGGCAGCCCCAGCATTTT. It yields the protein CSARERGGQPQHF.

The CDR3 nucleotides read TGTGTCACGAAATGCCGGGACAGGGGAGAGACCCAGTACTTC. Its protein is CVTKCRDRGETQYF. The rearrangement joins TRBV24-1 to TRBJ2-5; 10 nucleotides agree with TRBD1. This CDR3 has 14 residues. Germline loops: CDR1 KGHDR, CDR2 SFDVKD.

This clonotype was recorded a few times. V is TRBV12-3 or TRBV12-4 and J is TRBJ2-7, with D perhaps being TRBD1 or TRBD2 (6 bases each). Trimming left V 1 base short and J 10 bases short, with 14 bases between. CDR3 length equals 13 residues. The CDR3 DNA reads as TGTGCCAGCAGTTTAGGGACAAGGGGGGCCCAGTACTTC. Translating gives CASSLGTRGAQYF.

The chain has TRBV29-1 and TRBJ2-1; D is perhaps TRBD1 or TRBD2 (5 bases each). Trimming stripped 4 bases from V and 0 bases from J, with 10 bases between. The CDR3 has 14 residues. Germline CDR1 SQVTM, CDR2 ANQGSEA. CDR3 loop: CSVVRDGSYNEQFF. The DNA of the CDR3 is TGCAGCGTTGTCCGGGACGGCTCCTACAATGAGCAGTTCTTC.

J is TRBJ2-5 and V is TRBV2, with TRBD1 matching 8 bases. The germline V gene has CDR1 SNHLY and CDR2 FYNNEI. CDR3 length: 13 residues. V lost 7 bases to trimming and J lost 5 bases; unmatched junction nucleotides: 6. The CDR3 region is CASTTGGWETQYF. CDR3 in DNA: TGTGCCAGCACAACAGGGGGTTGGGAGACCCAGTACTTC.

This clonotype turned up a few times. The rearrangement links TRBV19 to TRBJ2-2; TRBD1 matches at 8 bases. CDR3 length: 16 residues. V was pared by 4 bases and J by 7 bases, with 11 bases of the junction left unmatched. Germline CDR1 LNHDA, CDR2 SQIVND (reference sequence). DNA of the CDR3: TGTGCCAGTAGTACCCGACGGACAGGGTCGGGCGGGGAGCTGTTTTTT. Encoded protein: CASSTRRTGSGGELFF.

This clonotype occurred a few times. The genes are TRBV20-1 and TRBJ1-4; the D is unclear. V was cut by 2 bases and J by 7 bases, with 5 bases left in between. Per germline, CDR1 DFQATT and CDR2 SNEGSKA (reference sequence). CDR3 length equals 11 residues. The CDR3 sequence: CSARLLEKLFF. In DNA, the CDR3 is TGCAGTGCTAGATTGCTTGAAAAACTGTTTTTT.

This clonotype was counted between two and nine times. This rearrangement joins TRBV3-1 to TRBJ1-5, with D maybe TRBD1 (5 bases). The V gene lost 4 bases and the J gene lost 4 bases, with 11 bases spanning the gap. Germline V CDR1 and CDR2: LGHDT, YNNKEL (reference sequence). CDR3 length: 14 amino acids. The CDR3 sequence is CASSPAGENQPQHF. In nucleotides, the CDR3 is TGTGCCAGCAGCCCCGCGGGGGAGAATCAGCCCCAGCATTTT.

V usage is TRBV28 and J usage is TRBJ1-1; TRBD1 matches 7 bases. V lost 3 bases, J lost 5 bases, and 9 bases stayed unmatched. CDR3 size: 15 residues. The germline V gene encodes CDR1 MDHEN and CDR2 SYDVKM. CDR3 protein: CASSFQGGRGTEAFF. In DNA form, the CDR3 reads TGTGCCAGCAGTTTCCAGGGGGGGCGCGGGACTGAAGCTTTCTTT.